This T cell receptor beta chain was identified during a study of shared clonotypes between healthy human individuals. The naive CD8 subset, CD45RO-negative cells positively selected for CCR7, excluded terminally differentiated effector memory CD45RA+ cells. As concerns this clone: The antigen is not known.

In germline, CDR1 is SQVTM, CDR2 ANQGSEA. This CDR3 region has 17 residues. Deletions cut 6 bases from V and 3 bases from J, with 24 bases between. Study-level results: Specimens sampled were limited to blood, with tissue repertoires likely differing.

Measured with immunoSEQ multiplex PCR; TCRdb has only the in-frame clones, and not every one. The sample records about 600,000 clones, 98% being singletons. V and J are TRBV29-1 and TRBJ2-1; no clear D gene. This clonotype was obtained from a man aged 30 to 39 in good health. The sequencing sample was made of naive CD8+ T cells sorted from blood. The CDR3 DNA is TGCAGCGTCAAGGTAGTTCCCCATGTAGAAGTCTACAATGAGCAGTTCTTC. It codes for CSVKVVPHVEVYNEQFF.